This TCR beta chain was obtained from a study of early stage breast cancer tumors. Study information: Most of the 16 invasive tumors were ER+, PR+ and HER2-.

On this clone itself: Its antigen is currently unknown.

The CDR3 has 21 amino acids. Trimming removed 1 base from V and 1 base from J, with 26 bases in between. Germline CDR1 and CDR2: SGHVS and FQNEAQ. Whole-study results and caveats: Bulk DNA sequencing of unsorted cells missed chain pairing and markers. Blood repertoires resembled normal breast more than tumor.

Data came from immunoSEQ multiplex PCR; TCRdb stores just in-frame clones and leaves some out. The sample lists about 30,000 clones; roughly two thirds were seen once. What was sequenced was blood. The clonotype was recovered from a person aged 50-59 years with breast cancer. This sequence joins TRBV7-8 and TRBJ1-5; D ambiguous. The CDR3 reads CASSLVLFGAALGTSNQPQHF. CDR3 DNA: TGTGCCAGCAGCTTAGTCTTGTTCGGTGCAGCGCTTGGCACGAGCAATCAGCCCCAGCATTTT.